The 22 T cell receptor beta chains below all came from one sample that was sequenced in a study of blood T cell repertoires in COVID-19. Data came from immunoSEQ multiplex PCR; TCRdb stores just in-frame clones and leaves some out. The sample gives 390,000 or so clones, around 92% of which show up once; 3% is in the top ten. Sequenced input: peripheral blood. These receptors all come from a woman aged 30 to 39 with COVID-19, enrolled during active disease.

V and J are TRBV28 and TRBJ1-2; D may be TRBD1 (5 bases). CDR3 size: 14 residues. The V gene lost 3 bases and the J gene lost 7 bases, with 15 bases spanning the gap. Germline V gives CDR1 MDHEN, CDR2 SYDVKM. CDR3: CASSLPRGGVGYTF. The CDR3 DNA reads TGTGCCAGCAGTTTGCCTCGGGGCGGGGTTGGCTACACCTTC.

This chain connects TRBV7-2 to TRBJ1-1, with a weak D call TRBD1 (5 bases). Trimming removed 5 bases from V and 3 bases from J, with 13 bases in between. The CDR3 length is 14 residues. Germline lookup yields CDR1 SGHTA and CDR2 FQGNSA. The CDR3 nucleotides read TGTGCCAGCAGCCGCCCGGGGGATCACACTGAAGCTTTCTTT. Translating gives CASSRPGDHTEAFF. The entire variable domain, with the rest obtained from reference TRBV7-2 and TRBJ1-1, is as follows: GAGVSQSPSNKVTEKGKDVELRCDPISGHTALYWYRQSLGQGLEFLIYFQGNSAPDKSGLPSDRFSAERTGGSVSTLTIQRTQQEDSAVYLCASSRPGDHTEAFFGQGTRLTVV.

This chain uses TRBV4-3 with TRBJ1-4; tentatively, D is TRBD1 (6 bases). The length of the CDR3 is 17 residues. The germline V gene encodes CDR1 LGHNA and CDR2 YSLEER. Trimming took 3 bases from V and 7 from J, leaving 21 bases between them. CDR3 DNA: TGCGCCAGCAGCCAGTTCCCTCTGGGGGCGCTCAGTGAAAAACTGTTTTTT. It codes for CASSQFPLGALSEKLFF.

The V gene is TRBV24-1, the J gene TRBJ2-3; 12 bases are a match to TRBD2. Per the germline V gene, CDR1 is KGHDR and CDR2 is SFDVKD. Trimming removed 5 bases from V and 5 bases from J; junction bases left unmatched: 4. The CDR3 covers 15 residues. The CDR3 protein is CATSAASGRGDTQYF. Here the CDR3 DNA reads TGTGCCACCAGTGCAGCTAGCGGGAGGGGAGATACGCAGTATTTT.

The V and J genes are TRBV10-2 and TRBJ2-7, with D perhaps matching TRBD2 (6 bases). This CDR3 comprises 16 residues. The germline V gene encodes CDR1 WSHSY and CDR2 SAAADI. Trimming took 8 bases from V and 2 from J, leaving 22 bases between them. CDR3 region: CASGWSVGGVTYEQYF. The CDR3 nucleotides read TGCGCCAGCGGTTGGTCGGTGGGCGGGGTTACCTACGAGCAGTACTTC.

The chain employs TRBV10-2 and TRBJ1-2, with 7 bases matching TRBD1. After removal of 3 bases from V and 2 bases from J, the junction contained 3 bases not matched to a gene. The CDR3 sequence is 14 residues long. Germline V lookup: CDR1 WSHSY, CDR2 SAAADI. The CDR3 reads CASSELDRNYGYTF. The DNA of the CDR3 is TGCGCCAGCAGTGAACTGGACAGGAACTATGGCTACACCTTC.

The chain employs TRBV2 and TRBJ2-7, with unresolved D. The V and J ends lost 0 bases and 9 bases respectively, with 15 bases between them. The germline gives CDR1 SNHLY, CDR2 FYNNEI. CDR3 size: 14 residues. The DNA of the CDR3 is TGTGCCAGCAGTGAAGCGGGCCCTTCAGGTACGCAGTACTTC. The encoded protein is CASSEAGPSGTQYF.

A note on this clone: At the DNA level, this CDR3 is encoded by other sequences in the same sample as well. CDR3 DNA sequence: TGTGCCAGCAGTTTATCCCCTTACAATGAGCAGTTCTTC. It specifies CASSLSPYNEQFF. This rearrangement joins TRBV27 to TRBJ2-1; no clear D. Trimming shortened V by 0 bases and J by 4 bases, and 4 bases separated the two germline ends. The CDR3 consists of 13 residues. Germline V gene sequence: CDR1 MNHEY, CDR2 SMNVEV (reference sequence).

V usage is TRBV2 and J usage is TRBJ1-2, with D uncertain. The CDR3 is made up of 12 amino acids. The V end was cut by 2 bases, the J end by 5 bases, with 6 bases between. CDR1 and CDR2 from the germline V gene are SNHLY and FYNNEI. The CDR3 loop reads CASSERGYGYTF. The DNA of the CDR3 is TGTGCCAGCAGTGAACGGGGATATGGCTACACCTTC.

This clone has only one observation. The J gene is TRBJ2-2, the V gene TRBV7-9; tentatively, D is TRBD2 (5 bases). Germline V gene data show CDR1 as SEHNR and CDR2 as FQNEAQ (reference sequence). The CDR3 is 15 residues long. The V end lost 0 bases, the J end lost 1 base, and 6 bases lay between the germline ends. This CDR3 reads CASSLAGRNTGELFF. CDR3 DNA: TGTGCCAGCAGCTTAGCGGGGAGGAACACCGGGGAGCTGTTTTTT.

This chain links TRBV15 with TRBJ2-2; possibly TRBD2 for D (5 bases). The CDR3 spans 13 residues. Trimming removed 0 bases from V and 6 bases from J, with 5 bases in between. In germline, CDR1 is LNHNV, CDR2 YYDKDF (reference sequence). The CDR3 loop reads CATSRDSAGELFF. CDR3 bases: TGTGCCACCAGCAGAGATAGCGCCGGGGAGCTGTTTTTT. Full variable domain (remainder filled in from reference TRBV15 and TRBJ2-2): DAMVIQNPRYQVTQFGKPVTLSCSQTLNHNVMYWYQQKSSQAPKLLFHYYDKDFNNEADTPDNFQSRRPNTSFCFLDIRSPGLGDTAMYLCATSRDSAGELFFGEGSRLTVL.

The chain employs TRBV7-2 and TRBJ1-6; D is ambiguous. Germline V gene lookup returns CDR1 SGHTA and CDR2 FQGNSA. V was shortened by 3 bases and J by 10 bases, with 19 bases between the two germline ends. CDR3 length: 16 residues. CDR3 protein: CASSLPLAGRRSPLHF. In DNA, the CDR3 is TGTGCCAGCAGCTTGCCCCTAGCCGGCAGGAGGTCACCCCTCCACTTT.

This clone was recorded many times. V is TRBV29-1 and J is TRBJ2-5; no definite D call. Looked up from germline, CDR1 is SQVTM and CDR2 is ANQGSEA. The V end lost 6 bases, the J end lost 5 bases, and 10 bases lay between the germline ends. The CDR3 is 11 residues long. The CDR3, as DNA: TGCAGCGTCGCACTCGAGGAGACCCAGTACTTC. It translates to CSVALEETQYF.

Points on this clone: A junction boundary mismatches the germline segment, possibly from a read error. The rearrangement links TRBV5-5 to TRBJ2-5, with D perhaps matching TRBD2 (6 bases). The germline V gene encodes CDR1 SGHKS and CDR2 YYEKEE (reference sequence). The CDR3 loop spans 12 amino acids. This chain's CDR3 is CASSLWRDYPHF. CDR3 DNA sequence: TGTGCCAGCAGCTTGTGGCGGGATTACCCGCACTTC.

The chain uses TRBV11-2 and TRBJ2-1, with TRBD2 matching 12 bases. The germline V gene encodes CDR1 SGHAT and CDR2 FQNNGV. V was clipped by 2 bases and J by 5 bases; unmatched bases: 7. The CDR3 runs to 17 residues. The CDR3 region has the DNA TGTGCCAGCAGCTTAATCCTAGCGGGAGGGCTCGACAATGAGCAGTTCTTC. This sequence encodes CASSLILAGGLDNEQFF.

The CDR3 DNA reads as TGTGCCAGCAGCCACTTACCCGGACTAGCGAACACCTACGAGCAGTACTTC. Translation: CASSHLPGLANTYEQYF. V is TRBV7-2 and J is TRBJ2-7; 9 bases align to TRBD2. The V gene's germline CDR1 is SGHTA and CDR2 FQGNSA. The CDR3 is 17 amino acids. Trimming removed 5 bases from V and 2 bases from J; junction bases left unmatched: 13.

With regard to this clone: In the same sample, other DNA sequences code for this CDR3. V is TRBV7-2 and J is TRBJ1-5; D is perhaps TRBD1 (6 bases). Trimming shortened V by 1 base and J by 0 bases, and 7 bases separated the two germline ends. Germline V gene sequence: CDR1 SGHTA, CDR2 FQGNSA. The CDR3 loop spans 15 amino acids. The CDR3 region has the DNA TGTGCCAGCAGCTTAGTAGGGGGTAGCAATCAGCCCCAGCATTTT. Residues: CASSLVGGSNQPQHF.

This chain joins TRBV30 and TRBJ2-2; TRBD1 matches at 7 bases. Germline V gene lookup returns CDR1 GTSNPN and CDR2 SVGIG (reference sequence). V was clipped by 3 bases and J by 8 bases; unmatched bases: 21. CDR3 length: 18 residues. The CDR3 DNA reads as TGTGCCTGGAGCAACCCTTCGACAGGGCTCGTCTTAAGGGGGGAGCTGTTTTTT. This encodes CAWSNPSTGLVLRGELFF.

This chain connects TRBV19 to TRBJ2-5, with 8 bases that match TRBD2. With V trimmed by 9 bases and J by 4 bases, 4 bases remained unmatched. The CDR3 contains 12 residues. The germline V gene has CDR1 LNHDA and CDR2 SQIVND (reference sequence). As DNA, the CDR3 is TGTGCCAGCGCCGGGGGGGGAGAGACCCAGTACTTC. It encodes CASAGGGETQYF. The variable domain in full, with the rest retrieved from reference TRBV19 and TRBJ2-5, is DGGITQSPKYLFRKEGQNVTLSCEQNLNHDAMYWYRQDPGQGLRLIYYSQIVNDFQKGDIAEGYSVSREKKESFPLTVTSAQKNPTAFYLCASAGGGETQYFGPGTRLLVL.

The V gene is TRBV24-1, the J gene TRBJ2-5; 7 positions agree with TRBD1. The CDR3 is 14 amino acids. V was pared by 0 bases and J by 5 bases, with 2 bases of the junction left unmatched. Germline V gene lookup returns CDR1 KGHDR and CDR2 SFDVKD. Here the CDR3 DNA reads TGTGCCACCAGTGATTTGGGACAGGCGGAGACCCAGTACTTC. Protein: CATSDLGQAETQYF.

This clone was recorded only once. This rearrangement joins TRBV10-1 to TRBJ2-7, with 11 positions matching TRBD2. Trimming at V came to 9 bases and at J to 10 bases, leaving 11 bases not matched to a gene. The CDR3 has 13 amino acids. Germline-derived CDR1 and CDR2 are WNHNN and SYGVQD (reference sequence). The CDR3 here is CASGTLAGVPQYF. The CDR3 DNA is TGCGCCAGTGGGACACTAGCGGGGGTGCCACAGTACTTC.

The chain joins TRBV6-2 or TRBV6-3 to TRBJ1-1; D gene ambiguous. This CDR3 spans 15 amino acids. Germline V gene sequence: CDR1 MNHEY, CDR2 SVGEGT. V lost 0 bases to trimming and J lost 5 bases, with 13 bases between them. The CDR3 sequence: CASSYSGVLGTEAFF. The CDR3 region has the DNA TGTGCCAGCAGTTACTCGGGAGTCCTGGGGACTGAAGCTTTCTTT.